This is a list of T cell receptor beta chains from one sample in a study of cytomegalovirus exposure and HLA in healthy donors. Clones were read by immunoSEQ multiplex PCR, and TCRdb kept only the in-frame ones, dropping some. The sample lists some 150,000 clones; roughly 79% were seen once. Sequenced: PBMCs. The origin of the receptors is a male donor in good health and CMV-seronegative. CDR3s include the opening cysteine and the closing phenylalanine or tryptophan. D genes are given only for firm matches. Part of the rows lack a size; the others show once, few, many or a class for expanded clones.

size,J,D,V,DNA,CDR3
once,TRBJ1-5,NA,TRBV2,TGTGCCAGCAGTGATAGGCCCGGGCAGCCCCAGCATTTT,CASSDRPGQPQHF
NA,TRBJ2-3,NA,TRBV6-5,TGTGCCAGCAAGGAGCGGGATACGCAGTATTTT,CASKERDTQYF
NA,TRBJ2-6,NA,TRBV7-2,TGTGCCAGCAGCCATCCTAGGGGGTTCTCTGGGGCCAACGTCCTGACTTTC,CASSHPRGFSGANVLTF
NA,TRBJ2-3,TRBD2,TRBV5-1,TGCGCCAGCAGCTCGGGACTAGCGGGGATCAGCACAGATACGCAGTATTTT,CASSSGLAGISTDTQYF
once,TRBJ2-1,NA,TRBV29-1,TGCAGCGTTGTTCAGGGGAATTACAATGAGCAGTTCTTC,CSVVQGNYNEQFF
NA,TRBJ1-4,NA,TRBV25-1,TGTGCCAGCGGGAGGGGGGGGACTAATGAAAAACTGTTTTTT,CASGRGGTNEKLFF
NA,TRBJ1-2,NA,TRBV15,TGTGCCACCAGCAGAGACCTGACAGGTACCTCTATAGGCTACACCTTC,CATSRDLTGTSIGYTF
NA,TRBJ2-7,NA,TRBV9,TGTGCCAGCCCCGGGGAAATCTACGAGCAGTACTTC,CASPGEIYEQYF
NA,TRBJ1-6,NA,TRBV4-2,TGTGCCAGCAGCCAAGATGGCGGCTCCTATAATTCACCCCTCCACTTT,CASSQDGGSYNSPLHF
NA,TRBJ1-1,NA,TRBV27,TGTGCCAGCAGTTTAATTGGGCAGCCACCTATGAACACTGAAGCTTTCTTT,CASSLIGQPPMNTEAFF
NA,TRBJ1-6,NA,TRBV12-5,TGTGCTAGTGGTTTGGGAGGGATTAATTCACCCCTCCACTTT,CASGLGGINSPLHF
NA,TRBJ1-2,TRBD1,TRBV5-8,TGTGCCAGCAGCTTCTCCGAGGGGGCTTATGGCTACACCTTC,CASSFSEGAYGYTF
NA,TRBJ2-3,TRBD2,TRBV6-4,TGTGCCAGCAGTGAGGCTAGCGGGGGTTCCACGGATACGCAGTATTTT,CASSEASGGSTDTQYF
NA,TRBJ2-4,TRBD1,TRBV4-3,TGCGCCAGCAGCCAAGGGACAGGGGTCAAAAACATTCAGTACTTC,CASSQGTGVKNIQYF
NA,TRBJ2-7,TRBD2,TRBV4-3,TGCGCCAGCAGCCAAAGACTAGCGGGGGTCTACGAGCAGTACTTC,CASSQRLAGVYEQYF
NA,TRBJ1-1,NA,TRBV7-2,TGTGCCAGCAGCTTGGACAGGAACACTGAAGCTTTCTTT,CASSLDRNTEAFF
NA,TRBJ2-1,TRBD2,TRBV9,TGTGCCAGCAGCGTAGCTGGTCTAGCGGGGGGTGATGAGCAGTTCTTC,CASSVAGLAGGDEQFF
NA,TRBJ2-3,TRBD2,TRBV18,TGTGCCAGCTCACCGGGACTAGCGGCAGATACGCAGTATTTT,CASSPGLAADTQYF
few,TRBJ1-1,NA,TRBV10-3,TGTGCCATCAGTGACGAGGGGAGGACTGAAGCTTTCTTT,CAISDEGRTEAFF
NA,TRBJ1-2,NA,TRBV5-4,TGTGCCAGCAGCTTGCAGGGGCGCCAGGAAGGCTACACCTTC,CASSLQGRQEGYTF
NA,TRBJ1-6,NA,TRBV5-1,TGCGCCAGCAGCTTAGACGTGGGCCTCTATAATTCACCCCTCCACTTT,CASSLDVGLYNSPLHF
few,TRBJ1-1,NA,TRBV5-1,TGCGCCAGCAGTCAGGGTTCGAACACTGAAGCTTTCTTT,CASSQGSNTEAFF
NA,TRBJ1-2,NA,TRBV5-1,TGCGCCAGCAGCTTGGAGGGGCAGAACTATGGCTACACCTTC,CASSLEGQNYGYTF
NA,TRBJ1-2,TRBD1,TRBV23-1,TGCGCCAGCAGTCAATCGTGGGACAGGGCAAACGGCTACACCTTC,CASSQSWDRANGYTF
NA,TRBJ2-3,TRBD2,TRBV5-1,TGCGCCAGCAGCCGTGAGCCTAGCGGGGGGCGGAGCACAGATACGCAGTATTTT,CASSREPSGGRSTDTQYF
few,TRBJ1-5,TRBD1,TRBV12-5,TGTGCTAGTGGTTTGGAGCAGGGGGCGTTTAAGGGCAATCAGCCCCAGCATTTT,CASGLEQGAFKGNQPQHF
NA,TRBJ2-1,NA,TRBV11-2,TGTGCCAGCAGCGGAGGACTTAACGCTGGGTACAATGAGCAGTTCTTC,CASSGGLNAGYNEQFF
NA,TRBJ2-2,NA,TRBV5-4,TGTGCCAGCAGCTCGACCCTCGGAGGCACCGGGGAGCTGTTTTTT,CASSSTLGGTGELFF
NA,TRBJ1-1,NA,TRBV7-2,TGTGCCAGCAGCCCGGGGGGGGGCAGAACTGAAGCTTTCTTT,CASSPGGGRTEAFF
NA,TRBJ1-4,TRBD1,TRBV25-1,TGTGCCAGCAGTGAAGACAGGGTCAAGGGTGAAAAACTGTTTTTT,CASSEDRVKGEKLFF
NA,TRBJ2-2,TRBD2,TRBV5-1,TGCGCCAGCAGCTTGGGGTTTGCGGGGGGCAGGAACACCGGGGAGCTGTTTTTT,CASSLGFAGGRNTGELFF
NA,TRBJ2-5,NA,TRBV9,TGTGCCAGCAGCGTAGACTTCCAAGAGACCCAGTACTTC,CASSVDFQETQYF
once,TRBJ2-7,TRBD1,TRBV10-3,TGTGCCATCAGTGAGTCGACTCGGACAGGGAATAGCGAGCAGTACTTC,CAISESTRTGNSEQYF
NA,TRBJ1-1,TRBD1,TRBV18,TGTGCCAGCTCACGTTCCGGGACAGGGGGCACTGAAGCTTTCTTT,CASSRSGTGGTEAFF
NA,TRBJ2-2,NA,TRBV2,TGTGCCAGCCGGAGAGGAGGAGTCGCCGGGGAGCTGTTTTTT,CASRRGGVAGELFF
NA,TRBJ1-1,TRBD1,TRBV18,TGTGCCAGCTCATCCGGACAGGACACTGAAGCTTTCTTT,CASSSGQDTEAFF
once,TRBJ2-2,NA,TRBV30,TGTGCCTGGATAGGAGCGGCGAACACCGGGGAGCTGTTTTTT,CAWIGAANTGELFF
NA,TRBJ1-4,NA,TRBV6-6,TGTGCCAGCAGTATCGGAACTAATGAAAAACTGTTTTTT,CASSIGTNEKLFF
NA,TRBJ1-3,NA,TRBV5-1,TGCGCCAGCAGCTTGGCTGCAGGAAGCTCTGGAAACACCATATATTTT,CASSLAAGSSGNTIYF